A selection of T cell receptor beta chains follows, all from one sample in a study of T cells in Graves' hyperthyroidism and ophthalmopathy. From the multiplex PCR reads, TCRdb called clonotypes with MiXCR, one entry per CDR3 protein. This table has some 740,000 distinct CDR3 sequences, approximately 15% appearing once. Material: blood. The receptors were gathered from a woman between 18 and 29 years old with Graves' hyperthyroidism. CDR3s include the opening cysteine and the closing phenylalanine or tryptophan. Each record gives: J gene, V gene, CDR3 protein.

j_gene: TRBJ2-5; v_gene: TRBV6-2/TRBV6-3; CDR3aa: CASSYSKGRETQYF
j_gene: TRBJ2-1; v_gene: TRBV20-1; CDR3aa: CSALSGRERNEQFF
j_gene: TRBJ2-2; v_gene: TRBV30; CDR3aa: CAWKGGEYTGELFF
j_gene: TRBJ2-7; v_gene: TRBV9; CDR3aa: CASSVALTSAAYEQYF
j_gene: TRBJ1-2; v_gene: TRBV10-1; CDR3aa: CASSPGKGAHYGYTF
j_gene: TRBJ2-3; v_gene: TRBV24-1; CDR3aa: CATSDWRAGDTQYF
j_gene: TRBJ2-7; v_gene: TRBV25-1; CDR3aa: CASSDRRPGTALYEQYF
j_gene: TRBJ2-2; v_gene: TRBV6-5; CDR3aa: CASSYRVEREMVTGELFF
j_gene: TRBJ1-1; v_gene: TRBV2; CDR3aa: CASSDVGLRNTEAFF
j_gene: TRBJ1-1; v_gene: TRBV20-1; CDR3aa: CSARPGAPNTEAFF
j_gene: TRBJ1-1; v_gene: TRBV7-9; CDR3aa: CASSPGTGAMNTEAFF
j_gene: TRBJ1-1; v_gene: TRBV5-6; CDR3aa: CASTRTAMNTEAFF
j_gene: TRBJ2-1; v_gene: TRBV30; CDR3aa: CAWSPRNEQFF
j_gene: TRBJ1-1; v_gene: TRBV19; CDR3aa: CASSIAGGIEAFF
j_gene: TRBJ2-1; v_gene: TRBV18; CDR3aa: CASSRDRASGEQFF
j_gene: TRBJ2-2; v_gene: TRBV2; CDR3aa: CASSEGRSTGELFF
j_gene: TRBJ2-5; v_gene: TRBV11-2; CDR3aa: CASSLQWGNQETQYF
j_gene: TRBJ1-2; v_gene: TRBV7-9; CDR3aa: CASSGYYEVDHYGYTF
j_gene: TRBJ2-7; v_gene: TRBV11-3; CDR3aa: CASSLGLNLFRADYEQYF
j_gene: TRBJ2-3; v_gene: TRBV7-2; CDR3aa: CASTLQGPDTQYF
j_gene: TRBJ1-5; v_gene: TRBV5-6; CDR3aa: CASSRGGGGQPQHF
j_gene: TRBJ1-2; v_gene: TRBV7-9; CDR3aa: CASSEPGGFRGYTF
j_gene: TRBJ2-1; v_gene: TRBV7-8; CDR3aa: CASLQSALGNEQFF
j_gene: TRBJ2-3; v_gene: TRBV25-1; CDR3aa: CASSEYGNPTDTQYF
j_gene: TRBJ1-4; v_gene: TRBV7-6; CDR3aa: CASSLIPMGDREKLFF
j_gene: TRBJ1-2; v_gene: TRBV9; CDR3aa: CASSEGTGANYGYTF
j_gene: TRBJ2-1; v_gene: TRBV20-1; CDR3aa: CSAGRQGYNEQFF
j_gene: TRBJ2-7; v_gene: TRBV19; CDR3aa: CASSIIGIDEQYF
j_gene: TRBJ1-2; v_gene: TRBV7-9; CDR3aa: CASSSRQKVLYGYTF
j_gene: TRBJ2-3; v_gene: TRBV3-1; CDR3aa: CASSPRTGGDTQYF
j_gene: TRBJ2-5; v_gene: TRBV5-1; CDR3aa: CASSLQGYSQETQYF
j_gene: TRBJ2-7; v_gene: TRBV19; CDR3aa: CASSMGRRPYEQYF
j_gene: TRBJ1-1; v_gene: TRBV27; CDR3aa: CASRPSGYTEAFF